What follows are 7 T cell receptor beta chains derived from one specimen sequenced in a study of T cell clonality in common variable immunodeficiency. Profiled with immunoSEQ multiplex PCR; TCRdb holds only in-frame clones, not every one. The sample has about 47,000 clones, none seen only once; the top ten hold 5% to 6.5%. Sequencing was carried out using peripheral blood mononuclear cells. The source is a person aged 18-69 years in good health.

This clone came up many times. The read ends 3 residues early relative to the CDR3; the germline J gene fills the gap. The chain has TRBV20-1 and TRBJ2-7; 9 nucleotides match TRBD1. The CDR3 has 14 residues. With 5 bases clipped from V and 3 bases from J, the junction kept 8 bases outside the gene matches. In germline, CDR1 is DFQATT, CDR2 SNEGSKA (reference sequence). The CDR3 spells CSALDEGQGYEQYF. The part of the CDR3 DNA that was read is TGCAGTGCTCTCGACGAGGGACAGGGCTACGAG.

This clone has ten or more counts. The read halts 3 residues ahead of the CDR3 end, with the missing end drawn from the germline J gene. This chain joins TRBV6-1 and TRBJ2-7, with a weak D call TRBD2 (6 bases). Per the germline V gene, CDR1 is MNHNS and CDR2 is SASEGT. The CDR3 consists of 16 residues. Trimming shortened V by 0 bases and J by 3 bases, and 15 bases separated the two germline ends. CDR3 DNA (partial): TGTGCCAGCAGTGAAGCTATCGGGGTGGGACTCTACGAG. Protein: CASSEAIGVGLYE. In full, the CDR3 is CASSEAIGVGLYEQYF.

This clone was recorded at least ten times. The read comes to an end 3 residues before the CDR3 does, leaving the germline J gene to fill in the end. The chain has TRBV14 and TRBJ1-6; D perhaps matches TRBD1 (5 bases). Trimming shortened V by 4 bases and J by 1 base, and 8 bases separated the two germline ends. This CDR3 spans 15 amino acids. In germline, CDR1 is SGHDN, CDR2 FVKESK. The CDR3 is CASSPGGSYNSPLHF. The CDR3 DNA, read in part, is TGTGCCAGCAGCCCCGGGGGGTCCTATAATTCACCC. The variable domain in full, with the rest retrieved from reference TRBV14 and TRBJ1-6, is EAGVTQFPSHSVIEKGQTVTLRCDPISGHDNLYWYRRVMGKEIKFLLHFVKESKQDESGMPNNRFLAERTGGTYSTLKVQPAELEDSGVYFCASSPGGSYNSPLHFGNGTRLTVT.

This clone showed up many times. The read comes to an end 3 residues before the CDR3 does, leaving the germline J gene to fill in the end. This sequence joins TRBV6-4 and TRBJ1-4, with 7 bases matching TRBD1. Unmatched junction bases numbered 8, after V lost 0 bases and J lost 4 bases. CDR1 and CDR2 (germline): MRHNA, SNTAGT. The CDR3 covers 17 residues. The covered CDR3 bases are TGTGCCAGCAGTGACTCGGACAGGTCTTTAGGTAATGAAAAA. This sequence encodes CASSDSDRSLGNEK. The whole CDR3 sequence is CASSDSDRSLGNEKLFF.

About this clone itself: The read gets to within 3 residues of the CDR3 end, and the germline J gene fills in the rest. The chain joins TRBV6-9 to TRBJ2-5, with TRBD2 identical over 14 bases. Germline V lookup: CDR1 MNHGY, CDR2 SVAAGI. The ends lost 7 bases at V and 1 base at J; junction bases unmatched: 2. CDR3 length equals 15 residues. Incomplete CDR3 DNA: TGTGCCAGCAAGACTAGCGGGGGGGCCCAAGAGACC. This gives the protein CASKTSGGAQET. The full CDR3 reads CASKTSGGAQETQYF.

This clone has a count of ten or more. The read ends 3 residues early relative to the CDR3; the germline J gene fills the gap. This rearrangement joins TRBV14 to TRBJ2-3; no clear D. This CDR3 region has 15 residues. Between the trimmed V and J ends, which lost 1 base and 2 bases, there was a span of 10 bases. Germline V CDR1 and CDR2: SGHDN, FVKESK. The sequenced CDR3 bases are TGTGCCAGCAGCCAAGCGCACACACACACAGATACG. The encoded protein is CASSQAHTHTDT. The full CDR3 is CASSQAHTHTDTQYF.

The sample holds many counts of this clone. The read ends 3 residues before the CDR3 terminus; that terminus is restored from the germline J gene. The V gene is TRBV5-1, the J gene TRBJ2-7; possible D gene TRBD2, 7 bases. The CDR3 spans 14 residues. Per the germline V gene, CDR1 is SGHRS and CDR2 is YFSETQ. Trimming removed 8 bases from V and 3 bases from J, with 18 bases in between. The CDR3 bases that were read are TGCGCCAGTCGATCCGGGGGGCAGGTCTACGAG. This encodes CASRSGGQVYE. The whole CDR3 region reads CASRSGGQVYEQYF. The full variable domain, with the rest looked up from reference TRBV5-1 and TRBJ2-7, is KAGVTQTPRYLIKTRGQQVTLSCSPISGHRSVSWYQQTPGQGLQFLFEYFSETQRNKGNFPGRFSGRQFSNSRSEMNVSTLELGDSALYLCASRSGGQVYEQYFGPGTRLTVT.